This T cell receptor beta chain derives from a study of metastatic and nonmetastatic thyroid tumors. Study background: Repertoires from malignant and benign thyroid patients were compared across blood and tumor or nodule tissue.

Prior to thyroid surgery, none of the patients had received any treatment. Points from the study as a whole: Significantly higher TCR beta diversity was reportedly seen in malignant thyroid tumors than benign nodules, in blood and tumor.

Turning to this clone: The antigen remains unidentified.

This CDR3 spans 13 amino acids. CDR1 and CDR2 (germline): MNHNS, SASEGT. The germline V and J ends were trimmed by 7 bases and 8 bases, with 17 bases remaining between them. Methods used by the authors: Clinicopathological groups supplied CDR3 differences that were used to build a distant-metastasis classifier for papillary thyroid cancer. TCRdb used MiXCR to call clones anew from the PCR reads. The V and J calls and clone size come from TCRdb's table, not from the authors' own analysis. The repertoire includes some 52,000 clones, over 15% of them detected once, and around 3% sits in the top ten. This clonotype was obtained from a female donor with papillary thyroid cancer or a benign thyroid nodule (not recorded which). Some clones in this sample may be carry-over from other donors' samples. The chain recombines TRBV6-1 with TRBJ1-2; possibly TRBD1 for D (5 bases). Sequencing input: blood. The CDR3 coding sequence is TGTGCCAGCACCCCCCAGCCTAAGGGGGGCTACACCTTC. This translates into CASTPQPKGGYTF.